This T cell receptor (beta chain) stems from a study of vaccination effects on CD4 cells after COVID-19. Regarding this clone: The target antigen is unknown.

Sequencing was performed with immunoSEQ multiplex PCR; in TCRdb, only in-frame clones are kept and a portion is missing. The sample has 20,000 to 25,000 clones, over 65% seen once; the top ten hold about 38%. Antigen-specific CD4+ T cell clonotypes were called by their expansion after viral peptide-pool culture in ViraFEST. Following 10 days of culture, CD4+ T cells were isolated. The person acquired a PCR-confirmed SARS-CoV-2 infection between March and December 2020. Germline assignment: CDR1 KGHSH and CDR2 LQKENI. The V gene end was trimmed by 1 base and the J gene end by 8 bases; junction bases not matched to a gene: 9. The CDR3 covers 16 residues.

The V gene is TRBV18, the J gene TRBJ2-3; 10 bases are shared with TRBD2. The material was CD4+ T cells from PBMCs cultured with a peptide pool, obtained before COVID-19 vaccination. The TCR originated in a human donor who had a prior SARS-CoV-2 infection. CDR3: CASSPLPAGGPGTQYF. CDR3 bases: TGTGCCAGCTCACCACTCCCAGCGGGGGGGCCGGGTACGCAGTATTTT.